The 4 T cell receptor beta chains given below trace back to one sample, sequenced in a study of T cells after yellow fever vaccination. TCRdb called the 5' RACE reads again in MiXCR, with one record for every CDR3 protein. The sample includes approximately 550,000 distinct CDR3 sequences, approximately 15% of them seen just once. The sequenced sample was PBMCs, obtained on the day of the yellow fever booster vaccination. These receptors were collected from a man under 40 who received the YFV17D yellow fever vaccine.

This sequence joins TRBV6-1 and TRBJ2-7; the D gene is possibly TRBD2 (5 bases). Germline CDR1 and CDR2: MNHNS and SASEGT. Trimming removed 5 bases at V and 0 bases at J, with 14 bases between. The CDR3 is 15 residues long. CDR3 in amino acids: CASSPTSLGSYEQYF. Written as DNA, the CDR3 is TGTGCCAGCAGTCCTACTAGTCTGGGCTCCTACGAGCAGTACTTC.

The chain has TRBV7-2 and TRBJ1-1; D is undetermined. The germline CDR1 and CDR2 sequences are SGHTA and FQGNSA. This CDR3 is 14 amino acids long. V lost 2 bases to trimming and J lost 1 base, with 8 bases between them. CDR3 DNA: TGTGCCAGCAGCTTATACGGGCGGAACACTGAAGCTTTCTTT. This translates into CASSLYGRNTEAFF.

In the case of this clonotype: One end of the junction varies from germline; a read error may be responsible. This sequence joins TRBV20-1 and TRBJ1-3, with D possibly TRBD1 on 6 matching bases. The germline CDR1 and CDR2 sequences are DFQATT and SNEGSKA (reference sequence). The CDR3 contains 16 residues. The CDR3 spells CCARGGGGTSGNTIYF. Written as DNA, the CDR3 is TGCTGTGCTAGAGGGGGGGGCGGCACCTCTGGAAACACCATATATTTT.

The table lists this clonotype with many counts. The chain recombines TRBV5-1 with TRBJ2-1; the match to TRBD2 covers 7 bases. The J segment lost 2 bases and the V segment lost 0 bases, leaving 5 bases of the junction unmatched. The CDR3 is 16 residues long. The germline gives CDR1 SGHRS, CDR2 YFSETQ. The CDR3: CASSLGGSGTYNEQFF. The CDR3 bases are TGCGCCAGCAGCTTGGGAGGGAGCGGGACCTACAATGAGCAGTTCTTC.